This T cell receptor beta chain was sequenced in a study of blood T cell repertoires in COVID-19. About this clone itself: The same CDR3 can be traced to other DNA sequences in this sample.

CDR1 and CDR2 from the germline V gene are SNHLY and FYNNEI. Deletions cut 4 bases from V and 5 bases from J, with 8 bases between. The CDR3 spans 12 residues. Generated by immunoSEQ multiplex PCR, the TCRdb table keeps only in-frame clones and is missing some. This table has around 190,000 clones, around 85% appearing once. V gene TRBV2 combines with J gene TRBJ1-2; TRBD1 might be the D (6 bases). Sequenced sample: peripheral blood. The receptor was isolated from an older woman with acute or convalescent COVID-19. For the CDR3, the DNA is TGTGCCAGCAGTGGGACAGATTATGGCTACACCTTC. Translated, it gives CASSGTDYGYTF. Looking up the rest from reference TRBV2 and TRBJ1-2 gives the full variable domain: EPEVTQTPSHQVTQMGQEVILRCVPISNHLYFYWYRQILGQKVEFLVSFYNNEISEKSEIFDDQFSVERPDGSNFTLKIRSTKLEDSAMYFCASSGTDYGYTFGSGTRLTVV.